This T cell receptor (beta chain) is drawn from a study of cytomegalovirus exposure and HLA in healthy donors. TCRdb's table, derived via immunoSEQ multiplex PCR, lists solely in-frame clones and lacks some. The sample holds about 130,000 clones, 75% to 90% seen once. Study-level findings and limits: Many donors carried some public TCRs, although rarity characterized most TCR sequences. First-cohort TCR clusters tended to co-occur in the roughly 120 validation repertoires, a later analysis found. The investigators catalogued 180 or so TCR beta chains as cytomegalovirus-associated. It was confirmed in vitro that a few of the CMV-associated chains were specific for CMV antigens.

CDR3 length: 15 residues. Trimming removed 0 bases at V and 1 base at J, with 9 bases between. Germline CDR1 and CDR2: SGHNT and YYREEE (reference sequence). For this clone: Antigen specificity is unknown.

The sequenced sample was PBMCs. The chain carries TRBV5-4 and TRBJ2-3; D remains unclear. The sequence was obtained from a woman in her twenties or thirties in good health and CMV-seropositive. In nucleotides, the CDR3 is TGTGCCAGCAGCTTGGGTTCGGTACGCACAGATACGCAGTATTTT. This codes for CASSLGSVRTDTQYF.